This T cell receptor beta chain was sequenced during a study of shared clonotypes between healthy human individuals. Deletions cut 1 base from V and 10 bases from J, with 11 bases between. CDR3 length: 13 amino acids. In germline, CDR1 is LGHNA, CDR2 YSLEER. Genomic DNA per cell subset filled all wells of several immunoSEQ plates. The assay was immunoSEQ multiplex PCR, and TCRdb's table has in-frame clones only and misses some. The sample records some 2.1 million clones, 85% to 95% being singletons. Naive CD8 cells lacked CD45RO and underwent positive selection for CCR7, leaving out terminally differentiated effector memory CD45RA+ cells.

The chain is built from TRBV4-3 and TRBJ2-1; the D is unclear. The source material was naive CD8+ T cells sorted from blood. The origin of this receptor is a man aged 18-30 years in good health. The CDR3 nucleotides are TGCGCCAGCAGCCAAGGCCTAGGGATGGAGCAGTTCTTC. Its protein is CASSQGLGMEQFF.